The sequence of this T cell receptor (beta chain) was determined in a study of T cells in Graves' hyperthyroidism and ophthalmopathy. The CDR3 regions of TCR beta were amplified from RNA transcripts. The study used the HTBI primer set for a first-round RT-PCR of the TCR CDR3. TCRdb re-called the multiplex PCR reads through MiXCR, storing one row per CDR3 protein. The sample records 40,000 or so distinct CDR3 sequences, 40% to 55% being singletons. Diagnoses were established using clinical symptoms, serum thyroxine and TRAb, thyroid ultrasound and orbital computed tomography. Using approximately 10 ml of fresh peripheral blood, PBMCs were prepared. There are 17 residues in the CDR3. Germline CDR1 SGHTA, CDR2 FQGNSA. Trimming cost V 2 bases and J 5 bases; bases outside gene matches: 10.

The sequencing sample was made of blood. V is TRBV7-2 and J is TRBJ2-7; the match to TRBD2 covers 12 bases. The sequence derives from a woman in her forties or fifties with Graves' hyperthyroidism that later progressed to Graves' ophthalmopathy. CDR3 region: CASSLPLRLAGVNEQYF. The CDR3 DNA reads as TGTGCCAGCAGCTTACCCCTCCGACTAGCGGGAGTGAACGAGCAGTACTTC.